The rows below give T cell receptor beta chains drawn from one sample of a study of response to subunit inactivated influenza vaccine. TCRdb processed the RT-PCR reads anew with MiXCR; each CDR3 protein has one entry. This sample has a few hundred thousand distinct CDR3 sequences, with 14% found just once. The material was PBMCs from blood, obtained about 12 days after vaccination. The receptors were gathered from a man aged 50 to 59 who received an inactivated influenza vaccine. Each CDR3 is given with its conserved first and last residue. Fields, in order: CDR3 protein, CDR3 DNA, CDR3 length, V gene, D gene, clone size, J gene. The D gene is left open where the match is weak. The size field is filled for only some rows; it gives once, few, many or a size class.

cdr3_aa: CSVLSGRAGNEQFF; cdr3_nt: TGCAGCGTCCTTAGCGGGAGGGCGGGCAATGAGCAGTTCTTC; cdr3_length: 14; v_call: TRBV29-1; d_call: TRBD2; clone_size: NA; j_call: TRBJ2-1
cdr3_aa: CASSIGLAENYEQYF; cdr3_nt: TGTGCCAGTAGTATCGGACTAGCGGAGAACTACGAGCAGTACTTC; cdr3_length: 15; v_call: TRBV19; d_call: TRBD2; clone_size: NA; j_call: TRBJ2-7
cdr3_aa: CASSLAKVRLDETQYF; cdr3_nt: TGCGCCAGCAGCTTGGCCAAGGTTCGACTAGATGAGACCCAGTACTTC; cdr3_length: 16; v_call: TRBV5-1; d_call: NA; clone_size: few; j_call: TRBJ2-5
cdr3_aa: CASSLLLRNTEAFF; cdr3_nt: TGTGCCAGCAGTTTGCTCTTACGTAACACTGAAGCTTTCTTT; cdr3_length: 14; v_call: TRBV12-3/TRBV12-4; d_call: NA; clone_size: NA; j_call: TRBJ1-1
cdr3_aa: CAWSTFSFWQYF; cdr3_nt: TGTGCCTGGAGTACCTTCTCCTTTTGGCAGTACTTC; cdr3_length: 12; v_call: TRBV30; d_call: NA; clone_size: few; j_call: TRBJ2-7
cdr3_aa: CASSFYPKATGGMTKMTEAFF; cdr3_nt: TGTGCCAGCAGCTTTTATCCCAAGGCGACAGGGGGGATGACAAAGATGACTGAAGCTTTCTTT; cdr3_length: 21; v_call: TRBV11-2; d_call: TRBD1; clone_size: NA; j_call: TRBJ1-1
cdr3_aa: CASSILAVWNNEQFF; cdr3_nt: TGTGCCAGTAGTATCCTAGCCGTTTGGAATAATGAGCAGTTCTTC; cdr3_length: 15; v_call: TRBV19; d_call: NA; clone_size: NA; j_call: TRBJ2-1
cdr3_aa: CASSPGALAGPTNEQFF; cdr3_nt: TGTGCCAGCAGTCCCGGAGCTCTAGCGGGACCGACAAATGAGCAGTTCTTC; cdr3_length: 17; v_call: TRBV5-6; d_call: TRBD2; clone_size: few; j_call: TRBJ2-1
cdr3_aa: CSAKTGGPSTDTQYF; cdr3_nt: TGCAGTGCCAAAACAGGGGGGCCTAGCACAGATACGCAGTATTTT; cdr3_length: 15; v_call: TRBV20-1; d_call: TRBD1; clone_size: few; j_call: TRBJ2-3
cdr3_aa: CASSWWGGELFF; cdr3_nt: TGTGCCAGCAGCTGGTGGGGCGGGGAGCTGTTTTTT; cdr3_length: 12; v_call: TRBV7-2; d_call: NA; clone_size: few; j_call: TRBJ2-2
cdr3_aa: CASAVEGRNQPQHF; cdr3_nt: TGTGCCAGTGCGGTAGAGGGTCGCAATCAGCCCCAGCATTTT; cdr3_length: 14; v_call: TRBV19; d_call: NA; clone_size: NA; j_call: TRBJ1-5
cdr3_aa: CASILSGGANTGELFF; cdr3_nt: TGTGCCAGCATCCTAAGCGGGGGGGCCAACACCGGGGAGCTGTTTTTT; cdr3_length: 16; v_call: TRBV12-3/TRBV12-4; d_call: TRBD2; clone_size: NA; j_call: TRBJ2-2
cdr3_aa: CAGWGGGANGYTF; cdr3_nt: TGTGCCGGATGGGGAGGGGGGGCTAACGGCTACACCTTC; cdr3_length: 13; v_call: TRBV28; d_call: NA; clone_size: few; j_call: TRBJ1-2
cdr3_aa: CASMEAAGAYEQYF; cdr3_nt: TGTGCCAGTATGGAGGCGGCAGGAGCTTACGAGCAGTACTTC; cdr3_length: 14; v_call: TRBV19; d_call: NA; clone_size: NA; j_call: TRBJ2-7
cdr3_aa: CSASDRGLTGELFF; cdr3_nt: TGCAGTGCTAGCGACCGGGGACTAACCGGGGAGCTGTTTTTT; cdr3_length: 14; v_call: TRBV20-1; d_call: TRBD2; clone_size: few; j_call: TRBJ2-2
cdr3_aa: CASSLSGRGGEQYF; cdr3_nt: TGTGCCAGCAGTTTATCGGGGAGGGGGGGCGAGCAGTACTTC; cdr3_length: 14; v_call: TRBV27; d_call: NA; clone_size: few; j_call: TRBJ2-7
cdr3_aa: CSATEEERGDTDTQYF; cdr3_nt: TGCAGTGCAACGGAGGAGGAGCGGGGTGACACAGATACGCAGTATTTT; cdr3_length: 16; v_call: TRBV20-1; d_call: TRBD2; clone_size: few; j_call: TRBJ2-3
cdr3_aa: CSARDGSGGTQYF; cdr3_nt: TGCAGTGCTAGAGATGGGAGCGGGGGTACGCAGTATTTT; cdr3_length: 13; v_call: TRBV20-1; d_call: TRBD2; clone_size: few; j_call: TRBJ2-3
cdr3_aa: CAIGEAGGRLNEQFF; cdr3_nt: TGTGCCATCGGTGAAGCGGGGGGGCGGTTGAATGAGCAGTTCTTC; cdr3_length: 15; v_call: TRBV10-3; d_call: TRBD2; clone_size: few; j_call: TRBJ2-1
cdr3_aa: CASSLYRPPNTGELFF; cdr3_nt: TGCGCCAGCAGCCTGTACAGGCCCCCGAACACCGGGGAGCTGTTTTTT; cdr3_length: 16; v_call: TRBV4-3; d_call: NA; clone_size: many; j_call: TRBJ2-2
cdr3_aa: CASSVDDLNTEAFF; cdr3_nt: TGTGCCAGCAGCGTAGATGATCTGAACACTGAAGCTTTCTTT; cdr3_length: 14; v_call: TRBV9; d_call: NA; clone_size: NA; j_call: TRBJ1-1
cdr3_aa: CASSVVPSGGPPDTQYF; cdr3_nt: TGTGCCAGCAGCGTAGTCCCTAGCGGGGGGCCGCCGGATACGCAGTATTTT; cdr3_length: 17; v_call: TRBV9; d_call: TRBD2; clone_size: few; j_call: TRBJ2-3
cdr3_aa: CSVERGSYGYTF; cdr3_nt: TGCAGCGTTGAAAGAGGCAGCTATGGCTACACCTTC; cdr3_length: 12; v_call: TRBV29-1; d_call: NA; clone_size: many; j_call: TRBJ1-2
cdr3_aa: CSARVAGQGNEQYF; cdr3_nt: TGCAGTGCTAGAGTAGCGGGACAGGGGAACGAGCAGTACTTC; cdr3_length: 14; v_call: TRBV20-1; d_call: TRBD1; clone_size: many; j_call: TRBJ2-7
cdr3_aa: CASSLDYGISSYEQYF; cdr3_nt: TGCGCCAGCAGCTTGGATTACGGGATCTCCTCCTACGAGCAGTACTTC; cdr3_length: 16; v_call: TRBV5-1; d_call: NA; clone_size: NA; j_call: TRBJ2-7
cdr3_aa: CASRPTGFNQPQHF; cdr3_nt: TGTGCCAGCAGACCTACAGGGTTCAATCAGCCCCAGCATTTT; cdr3_length: 14; v_call: TRBV12-3/TRBV12-4; d_call: NA; clone_size: many; j_call: TRBJ1-5
cdr3_aa: CASSTRTGTGGTDTQYF; cdr3_nt: TGTGCCAGCAGCACACGAACCGGGACAGGGGGCACAGATACGCAGTATTTT; cdr3_length: 17; v_call: TRBV7-2; d_call: TRBD1; clone_size: few; j_call: TRBJ2-3
cdr3_aa: CASRTGDSSYEQYF; cdr3_nt: TGTGCCAGCAGAACAGGTGATAGCTCCTACGAGCAGTACTTC; cdr3_length: 14; v_call: TRBV12-3/TRBV12-4; d_call: NA; clone_size: few; j_call: TRBJ2-7
cdr3_aa: CASSEGGGQGFGETQYF; cdr3_nt: TGTGCCAGCAGTGAGGGGGGTGGGCAGGGGTTTGGAGAGACCCAGTACTTC; cdr3_length: 17; v_call: TRBV2; d_call: NA; clone_size: few; j_call: TRBJ2-5
cdr3_aa: CATSRARGWDTQYF; cdr3_nt: TGTGCCACCAGCAGAGCGAGGGGGTGGGATACGCAGTATTTT; cdr3_length: 14; v_call: TRBV15; d_call: NA; clone_size: NA; j_call: TRBJ2-3
cdr3_aa: CASSSRGGLIYNEQFF; cdr3_nt: TGTGCCAGCAGTTCCCGGGGGGGCCTGATCTACAATGAGCAGTTCTTC; cdr3_length: 16; v_call: TRBV12-3/TRBV12-4; d_call: TRBD2; clone_size: many; j_call: TRBJ2-1
cdr3_aa: CSGAGLVGTQYF; cdr3_nt: TGCAGTGGCGCGGGTCTGGTGGGGACGCAGTATTTT; cdr3_length: 12; v_call: TRBV20-1; d_call: NA; clone_size: NA; j_call: TRBJ2-3
cdr3_aa: CASRTGLHQTQYF; cdr3_nt: TGTGCCAGCAGGACAGGGCTTCACCAGACCCAGTACTTC; cdr3_length: 13; v_call: TRBV6-1; d_call: TRBD1; clone_size: NA; j_call: TRBJ2-5
cdr3_aa: CASSSPIRAERDGYTF; cdr3_nt: TGTGCCAGCAGTTCGCCTATCAGGGCAGAGAGAGATGGCTACACCTTC; cdr3_length: 16; v_call: TRBV28; d_call: NA; clone_size: NA; j_call: TRBJ1-2
cdr3_aa: CASSLDGGRAGNEQFF; cdr3_nt: TGCGCCAGCAGCTTGGATGGCGGGAGGGCTGGGAATGAGCAGTTCTTC; cdr3_length: 16; v_call: TRBV5-1; d_call: TRBD2; clone_size: many; j_call: TRBJ2-1
cdr3_aa: CASSLVSGSVNEQFF; cdr3_nt: TGTGCCAGCAGTTTGGTTAGCGGGAGTGTCAATGAGCAGTTCTTC; cdr3_length: 15; v_call: TRBV12-3/TRBV12-4; d_call: TRBD2; clone_size: NA; j_call: TRBJ2-1
cdr3_aa: CASTDRYEQYF; cdr3_nt: TGTGCCAGCACCGATCGCTACGAGCAGTACTTC; cdr3_length: 11; v_call: TRBV19; d_call: NA; clone_size: NA; j_call: TRBJ2-7
cdr3_aa: CSALRDRGTQYF; cdr3_nt: TGCAGCGCACTCCGGGACAGGGGGACCCAGTACTTC; cdr3_length: 12; v_call: TRBV29-1; d_call: TRBD1; clone_size: NA; j_call: TRBJ2-5
cdr3_aa: CASSRSRTGVSYEQYF; cdr3_nt: TGTGCCAGCAGCAGAAGTCGGACAGGGGTCTCCTACGAGCAGTACTTC; cdr3_length: 16; v_call: TRBV28; d_call: TRBD1; clone_size: NA; j_call: TRBJ2-7
cdr3_aa: CATSDWSGQETQYF; cdr3_nt: TGTGCCACCAGTGATTGGAGCGGGCAAGAGACCCAGTACTTC; cdr3_length: 14; v_call: TRBV24-1; d_call: NA; clone_size: NA; j_call: TRBJ2-5
cdr3_aa: CASSGLRTGVGEQYF; cdr3_nt: TGTGCCAGCAGTGGATTGCGGACAGGGGTTGGCGAGCAGTACTTC; cdr3_length: 15; v_call: TRBV28; d_call: TRBD1; clone_size: few; j_call: TRBJ2-7
cdr3_aa: CASSAVRGMNTEAFF; cdr3_nt: TGTGCCAGCAGCGCCGTGAGGGGGATGAACACTGAAGCTTTCTTT; cdr3_length: 15; v_call: TRBV5-6; d_call: NA; clone_size: NA; j_call: TRBJ1-1
cdr3_aa: CSARKGLGGELFF; cdr3_nt: TGCAGTGCTAGAAAAGGACTGGGCGGGGAGCTGTTTTTT; cdr3_length: 13; v_call: TRBV20-1; d_call: NA; clone_size: few; j_call: TRBJ2-2
cdr3_aa: CASSFLVPQVNTGELFF; cdr3_nt: TGTGCCAGCAGCTTTCTGGTTCCACAGGTCAACACCGGGGAGCTGTTTTTT; cdr3_length: 17; v_call: TRBV7-6; d_call: NA; clone_size: NA; j_call: TRBJ2-2
cdr3_aa: CASSYRDTYTGELFF; cdr3_nt: TGTGCCAGCAGTTATCGAGACACCTACACCGGGGAGCTGTTTTTT; cdr3_length: 15; v_call: TRBV6-2/TRBV6-3; d_call: NA; clone_size: few; j_call: TRBJ2-2
cdr3_aa: CATSTGTDQETQYF; cdr3_nt: TGTGCCACCAGCACGGGGACAGACCAAGAGACCCAGTACTTC; cdr3_length: 14; v_call: TRBV15; d_call: TRBD1; clone_size: NA; j_call: TRBJ2-5